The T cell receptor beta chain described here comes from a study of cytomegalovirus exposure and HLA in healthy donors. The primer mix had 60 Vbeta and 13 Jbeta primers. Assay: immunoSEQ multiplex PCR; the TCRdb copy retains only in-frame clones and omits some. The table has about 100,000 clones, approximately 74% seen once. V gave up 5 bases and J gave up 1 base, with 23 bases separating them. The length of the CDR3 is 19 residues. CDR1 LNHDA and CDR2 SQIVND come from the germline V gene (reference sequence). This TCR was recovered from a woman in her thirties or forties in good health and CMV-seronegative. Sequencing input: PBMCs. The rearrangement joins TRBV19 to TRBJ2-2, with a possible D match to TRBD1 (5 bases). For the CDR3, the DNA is TGTGCCAGTAGTTCGCCCCCGACAGAGAAAAACCGGAACACCGGGGAGCTGTTTTTT. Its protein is CASSSPPTEKNRNTGELFF.